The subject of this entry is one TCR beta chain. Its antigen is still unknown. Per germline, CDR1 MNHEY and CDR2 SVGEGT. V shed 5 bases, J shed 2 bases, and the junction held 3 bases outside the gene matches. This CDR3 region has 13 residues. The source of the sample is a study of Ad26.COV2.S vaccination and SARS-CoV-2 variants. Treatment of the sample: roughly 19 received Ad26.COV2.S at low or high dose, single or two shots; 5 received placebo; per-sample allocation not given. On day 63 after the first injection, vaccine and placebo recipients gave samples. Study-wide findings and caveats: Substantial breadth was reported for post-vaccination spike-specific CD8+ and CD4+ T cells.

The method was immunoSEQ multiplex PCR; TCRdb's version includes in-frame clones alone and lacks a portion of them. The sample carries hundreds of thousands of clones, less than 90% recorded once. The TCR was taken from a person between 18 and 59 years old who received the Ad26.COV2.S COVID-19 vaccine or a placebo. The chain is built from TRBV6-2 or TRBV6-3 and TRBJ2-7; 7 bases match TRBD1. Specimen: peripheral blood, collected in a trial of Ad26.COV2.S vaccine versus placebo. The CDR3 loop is CASSRDRPYEQYF. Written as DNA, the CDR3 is TGTGCCAGCAGTCGGGACAGACCCTACGAGCAGTACTTC.